This TCR beta chain is drawn from a study of cytomegalovirus exposure and HLA in healthy donors. The CDR3 runs 14 residues. With 7 bases clipped from V and 6 bases from J, the junction kept 10 bases outside the gene matches. Germline CDR1 MNHEY, CDR2 SMNVEV (reference sequence). As to this clone: Its antigen is not known.

Primers included in the PCR were 60 Vbeta and 13 Jbeta primers. Using immunoSEQ multiplex PCR, the repertoire was profiled, and TCRdb retains in-frame clones only, with some absent. This table holds fewer than 200,000 clones, under 90% found once. Points from the study as a whole: The authors assumed roughly uniform sequencing depth across donors for presence/absence analyses. About 87% or about 30% of the time was how often most TCR beta V segments were productive, according to an earlier analysis.

The chain joins TRBV27 to TRBJ2-7; 9 nucleotides match TRBD2. The TCR was taken from a man aged 25 to 45 in good health and CMV-seronegative. The sequencing input was PBMCs. The CDR3 is CASTFGGRVGEQYF. In nucleotides, the CDR3 is TGTGCCAGCACCTTTGGCGGGAGGGTCGGCGAGCAGTACTTC.